Below are 3 T cell receptor beta chains sequenced from a single sample in a study of T cell responses to AZD1222 COVID-19 vaccine. Data came from immunoSEQ multiplex PCR; TCRdb stores just in-frame clones and leaves some out. The sample holds under 95,000 clones, 87% seen once. The sample in question was peripheral blood, obtained 28 days after the second AZD1222 dose. Receptors originate from an adult who received the AZD1222 COVID-19 vaccine.

This sequence joins TRBV29-1 and TRBJ2-1, with TRBD1 identical over 11 bases. The CDR3 runs 15 residues. Germline lookup yields CDR1 SQVTM and CDR2 ANQGSEA. V lost 7 bases to trimming and J lost 2 bases; unmatched junction nucleotides: 7. The CDR3: CSGGQGAWAYNEQFF. The CDR3 DNA reads as TGCAGCGGAGGACAGGGGGCATGGGCCTACAATGAGCAGTTCTTC.

The chain recombines TRBV9 with TRBJ2-3; no firm D call. The V and J ends lost 2 bases and 6 bases respectively, with 13 bases between them. CDR1 is SGDLS, CDR2 YYNGEE, per germline. CDR3 length: 14 residues. CDR3 in DNA: TGTGCCAGCAGCGTCGACCAAGGTTGGGATACGCAGTATTTT. Protein: CASSVDQGWDTQYF.

This clone has a single count. CDR3 loop: CASSRTGGQETQYF. CDR3 nucleotides: TGTGCCAGCTCCCGAACGGGGGGACAAGAGACCCAGTACTTC. This chain joins TRBV18 and TRBJ2-5; the match to TRBD2 covers 7 bases. V dropped 6 bases and J dropped 2; count of bases not matched to a gene: 6. Germline-derived CDR1 and CDR2 are KGHSH and LQKENI. CDR3 size: 14 residues.